This TCR beta chain was sequenced for a study of blood T cell repertoires in COVID-19. With V trimmed by 6 bases and J by 8 bases, 5 bases remained unmatched. Germline CDR1 reads SGHNT; CDR2 reads YYREEE (reference sequence). The CDR3 loop spans 14 amino acids. The data were produced by immunoSEQ multiplex PCR, yet TCRdb's version contains in-frame clones alone and is incomplete. The table includes 120,000 or so clones, 65% to 90% detected once. This receptor was taken from a human donor in a cohort sampled during active COVID-19. This rearrangement joins TRBV5-4 to TRBJ1-6, with 10 bases matching TRBD1. Sequenced material: peripheral blood. CDR3 amino acids: CASNRDRGYSPLHF. The CDR3 DNA is TGTGCCAGCAACCGGGACAGGGGTTATTCACCCCTCCACTTT.